This T cell receptor (beta chain) was sequenced for a study of T cells expressing NK-cell markers. Study overall: It was from sorted CD3+CD56+NKG2C+, CD3+CD56+NKG2C- and CD3+CD56-NKG2C+ T cells that TCR beta repertoires came. The sequencing cohort of eight donors included seven HCMV-seropositive individuals and one seronegative individual.

The V gene's germline CDR1 is LNHDA and CDR2 SQIVND (reference sequence). This CDR3 has 12 amino acids. UMI-tagged 5'RACE template switching yielded the TCR beta cDNA. Reanalyzing the 5' RACE reads, TCRdb keeps one entry per CDR3 protein, without DNA. Recorded for this sample: about 260,000 distinct CDR3 sequences. This TCR was recovered from a man aged 18 to 35 in good health. The chain employs TRBV19 and TRBJ1-5; lacking DNA, the TRBD1 call made by TCRdb goes unchecked. The sequencing input was blood T cells: a sorted CD56 or NKG2C T cell subset, CD4+ or CD8+ T cells, or bulk PBMC T cells (not recorded which). This CDR3 reads CASKIQGTPQHF.